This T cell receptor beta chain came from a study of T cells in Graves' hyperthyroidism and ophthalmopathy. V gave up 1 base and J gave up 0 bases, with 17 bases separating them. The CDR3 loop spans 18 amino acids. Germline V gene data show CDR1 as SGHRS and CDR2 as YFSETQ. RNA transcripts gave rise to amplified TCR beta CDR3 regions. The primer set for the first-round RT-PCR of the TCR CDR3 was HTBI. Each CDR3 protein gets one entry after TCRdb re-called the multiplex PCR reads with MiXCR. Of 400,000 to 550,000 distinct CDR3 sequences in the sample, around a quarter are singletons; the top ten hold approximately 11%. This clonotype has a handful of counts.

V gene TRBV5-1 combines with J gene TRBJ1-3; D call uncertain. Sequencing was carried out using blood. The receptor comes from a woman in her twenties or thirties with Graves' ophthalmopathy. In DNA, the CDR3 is TGCGCCAGCAGCTTGAATTTGAGGTCGGCCGACTCTGGAAACACCATATATTTT. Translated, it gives CASSLNLRSADSGNTIYF.